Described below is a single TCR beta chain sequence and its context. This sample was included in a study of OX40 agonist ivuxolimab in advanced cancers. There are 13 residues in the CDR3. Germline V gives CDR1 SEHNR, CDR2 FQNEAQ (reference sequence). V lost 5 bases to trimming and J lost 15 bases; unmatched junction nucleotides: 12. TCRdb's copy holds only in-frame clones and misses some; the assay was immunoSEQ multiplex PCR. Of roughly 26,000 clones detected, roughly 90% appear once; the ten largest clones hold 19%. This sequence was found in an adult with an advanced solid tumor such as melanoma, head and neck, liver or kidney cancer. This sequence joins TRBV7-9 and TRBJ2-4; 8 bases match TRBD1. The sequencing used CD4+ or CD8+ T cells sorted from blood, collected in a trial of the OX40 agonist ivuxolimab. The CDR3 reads CASSPHLGQAGYF. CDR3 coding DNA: TGTGCCAGCAGCCCTCACTTGGGACAGGCTGGGTACTTC.